This paragraph reports one TCR beta chain. Its matching antigen is unknown. The CDR3 has 10 residues. Per the germline V gene, CDR1 is SQVTM and CDR2 is ANQGSEA. Trimming stripped 6 bases from V and 6 bases from J, with 8 bases between. The method was immunoSEQ multiplex PCR; TCRdb's version includes in-frame clones alone and lacks a portion of them. Of about 47,000 clones detected, roughly 72% appear once; the ten largest clones hold about 7%. This specimen belongs to a study of vaccination effects on CD4 cells after COVID-19. Subsequent to a culture period of nine to ten days, CD4+ T cells were isolated. Either the BNT162b2 or mRNA-1273 vaccine was given to participants in two doses.

The specimen was CD4+ T cells from PBMCs cultured without peptide, collected after COVID-19 vaccination. This sequence was found in a human donor who received a COVID-19 vaccine. The chain uses TRBV29-1 and TRBJ1-2, with a possible D match to TRBD1 (6 bases). CDR3 in amino acids: CSVRQDGYTF. DNA of the CDR3: TGCAGCGTCAGACAGGATGGCTACACCTTC.